A single sample gave rise to the 14 T cell receptor beta chains below, sequenced in a study of identical twins (dated by TCRdb to about 2016). Library generation was performed with 5' RACE. Reads for this sample came from an Illumina HiSeq 2000. TCRdb reprocessing: public reads trimmed at Q25 with fastp, clones called with MiXCR, in-frame beta chains kept. Every distinct CDR3 protein forms one entry, paired with its most common genes and DNA. The sample has around 490,000 distinct CDR3 sequences on record, over 12% of them singletons. Nearly 0.45% of the sample belongs to the ten largest clones. These same records also appear under a second study, on yellow fever vaccine responses in identical twins.

Material for sequencing was CD4+ T cells sorted from blood. These receptors were collected from a woman between 18 and 29 years old in good health.

The rearrangement links TRBV6-4 to TRBJ2-2; 11 bases fit TRBD1. V gave up 7 bases and J gave up 6 bases; unmatched junction bases: 19. The CDR3 runs to 19 residues. Germline CDR1 reads MRHNA; CDR2 reads SNTAGT. The CDR3, as DNA: TGTGCCAGCATACTCACCGGGACAGGGGGATTTTCCCTCCCCGGGGAGCTGTTTTTT. It yields the protein CASILTGTGGFSLPGELFF.

This clonotype has a handful of counts. The genes are TRBV6-1 and TRBJ2-7; a possible D gene is TRBD1 (6 bases). The V gene lost 1 base and the J gene lost 2 bases, with 12 bases spanning the gap. Looked up from germline, CDR1 is MNHNS and CDR2 is SASEGT. The CDR3 length is 15 residues. The CDR3 region is CASSEVQGRAYEQYV. In nucleotides, the CDR3 is TGTGCCAGCAGTGAAGTCCAGGGGCGAGCCTACGAGCAGTACGTC.

This clonotype showed up just a few times. The V call is TRBV7-9, the J call TRBJ1-2; D gene ambiguous. In germline, CDR1 is SEHNR, CDR2 FQNEAQ (reference sequence). The CDR3 contains 13 residues. Trimming pared 5 bases from V and 5 bases from J, leaving 12 bases between. CDR3 sequence reads: CASSPEGLYGYTF. CDR3 bases: TGTGCCAGCAGCCCCGAGGGTCTGTATGGCTACACCTTC.

The V gene is TRBV12-5, the J gene TRBJ1-1; D not certain. V was shortened by 1 base and J by 5 bases, with 5 bases between the two germline ends. CDR3 size: 12 residues. Germline loops: CDR1 LGHNT, CDR2 FRNRAP. CDR3 in amino acids: CASGLEWTEAFF. CDR3 DNA sequence: TGTGCTAGTGGTTTGGAGTGGACTGAAGCTTTCTTT.

This clonotype has more than one count but fewer than ten. The gene calls are TRBV2 and TRBJ2-3; 8 positions agree with TRBD1. The CDR3 loop spans 14 amino acids. Unmatched junction bases numbered 7, after V lost 6 bases and J lost 5 bases. Looked up from germline, CDR1 is SNHLY and CDR2 is FYNNEI. The CDR3 nucleotides read TGTGCCAGCAGCGCCCCCGACAGGGGAGATACGCAGTATTTT. It is translated as CASSAPDRGDTQYF.

This clonotype has more than one count but fewer than ten. The chain uses TRBV28 and TRBJ1-3; 7 bases map to TRBD1. With 6 bases clipped from V and 4 bases from J, the junction kept 9 bases outside the gene matches. Germline V gene lookup returns CDR1 MDHEN and CDR2 SYDVKM. The CDR3 has 15 residues. The DNA for the CDR3 is TGTGCCAGCAGCTACGACAGGGTGAGGGGAAACACCATATATTTT. It specifies CASSYDRVRGNTIYF.

This chain joins TRBV20-1 and TRBJ2-7, with D perhaps matching TRBD1 (6 bases). The CDR3 is 16 amino acids. CDR1 DFQATT and CDR2 SNEGSKA come from the germline V gene (reference sequence). Trimming cost V 2 bases and J 0 bases, with 17 bases left between them. CDR3 sequence (DNA): TGCAGTGCTAGACCACTGGGCAGGGGCGACTCCTACGAGCAGTACTTC. It specifies CSARPLGRGDSYEQYF.

This clonotype showed up many times. The chain has TRBV20-1 and TRBJ2-3, with TRBD2 matching 7 bases. CDR3 length: 16 residues. V lost 6 bases and J lost 2; bases outside the gene matches: 14. CDR1 is DFQATT and CDR2 is SNEGSKA in the germline V gene (reference sequence). The CDR3 sequence is CSAPPPLAKITDTQYF. DNA of the CDR3: TGCAGTGCCCCACCCCCACTAGCGAAGATCACAGATACGCAGTATTTT.

The V and J genes are TRBV5-1 and TRBJ1-1, with TRBD1 identical over 7 bases. The CDR3 has 16 residues. Germline V gene sequence: CDR1 SGHRS, CDR2 YFSETQ. Trimming took 4 bases from V and 0 from J; bases not matched to a gene: 9. The CDR3: CASSQGGTDMNTEAFF. CDR3 DNA: TGCGCCAGCAGCCAAGGGGGGACAGACATGAACACTGAAGCTTTCTTT.

The chain is built from TRBV28 and TRBJ2-7; no firm D call. CDR3 length: 15 residues. CDR1 MDHEN and CDR2 SYDVKM come from the germline V gene. Trimming pared 3 bases from V and 0 bases from J, leaving 12 bases between. The CDR3 region is CASSFYSPSSYEQYF. Here the CDR3 DNA reads TGTGCCAGCAGTTTCTACAGCCCAAGCTCCTACGAGCAGTACTTC.

This rearrangement joins TRBV15 to TRBJ1-2, with TRBD1 matching over 7 bases. This CDR3 spans 13 amino acids. The germline gives CDR1 LNHNV, CDR2 YYDKDF (reference sequence). The junction had 4 bases not matched to a gene; V was cut back by 5 bases and J by 4 bases. CDR3 sequence (DNA): TGTGCCACCAGCGGGGGACAGACCTATGGCTACACCTTC. Translation gives CATSGGQTYGYTF.

The chain uses TRBV5-1 and TRBJ2-7, with D tentatively TRBD1 or TRBD2 (5 bases each). The V gene's germline CDR1 is SGHRS and CDR2 YFSETQ. The CDR3 loop spans 15 amino acids. V was cut by 3 bases and J by 0 bases, with 13 bases left in between. The CDR3 bases are TGCGCCAGCAGCTCCCGGGACGGACACTCCTACGAGCAGTACTTC. It specifies CASSSRDGHSYEQYF.

The rearrangement uses TRBV2 and TRBJ2-7, with D possibly TRBD1 on 6 matching bases. Per germline, CDR1 SNHLY and CDR2 FYNNEI. V was cut by 6 bases and J by 3 bases, with 18 bases left in between. The CDR3 runs to 15 residues. The CDR3 coding sequence is TGTGCCAGCAGGGCCCAACAGGGTACCGGCTACGAGCAGTACGTC. Translating gives CASRAQQGTGYEQYV.

There are a few counts of this clonotype. The chain joins TRBV27 to TRBJ1-1; D is unclear. The CDR3 is 14 amino acids. Germline V lookup: CDR1 MNHEY, CDR2 SMNVEV (reference sequence). The V and J ends lost 3 bases and 1 base respectively, with 9 bases between them. CDR3: CASSFGWENTEAFF. The CDR3 nucleotides are TGTGCCAGCAGTTTCGGGTGGGAGAACACTGAAGCTTTCTTT.